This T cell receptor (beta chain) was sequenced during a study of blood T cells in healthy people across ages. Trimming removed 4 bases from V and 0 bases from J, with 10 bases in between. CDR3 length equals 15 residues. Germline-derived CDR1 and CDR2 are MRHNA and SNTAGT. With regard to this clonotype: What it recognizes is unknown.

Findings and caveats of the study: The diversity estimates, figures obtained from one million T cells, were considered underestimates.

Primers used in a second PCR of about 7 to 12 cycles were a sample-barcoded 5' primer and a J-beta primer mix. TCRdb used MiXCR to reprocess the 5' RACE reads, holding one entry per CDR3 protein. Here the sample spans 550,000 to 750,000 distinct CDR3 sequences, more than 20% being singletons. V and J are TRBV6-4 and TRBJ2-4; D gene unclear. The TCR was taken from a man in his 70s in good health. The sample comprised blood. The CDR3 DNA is TGTGCCAGCAGTGTCACGGCACTAGCCAAAAACATTCAGTACTTC. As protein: CASSVTALAKNIQYF.